The 21 T cell receptor beta chains below were found in one sample sequenced in a study of vaccination and CD4 T cells after COVID-19. Regarding treatment: roughly nine-day PBMC culture with coronavirus spike peptide pools or control peptides (ViraFEST assay). Cultured CD4+ T cell DNA was sequenced using the Oncomine TCR Beta short-read assay. TCRdb fed the PCR reads into MiXCR, producing one record per CDR3 protein. This sample has approximately 15,000 distinct CDR3 sequences; roughly 31% occur once, and the top ten carry more than 15%. Their target antigens are unknown. Sequencing was done on a sample of cultured CD4+ T cells from blood. The receptor set was obtained from a human donor with COVID-19.

The J gene is TRBJ2-2, the V gene TRBV11-1; unclear D gene. CDR1 SGHAT and CDR2 FQDESV come from the germline V gene (reference sequence). The CDR3 runs to 12 residues. With 3 bases removed from V and 3 bases from J, the gap between germline ends came to 2 bases. The CDR3 region is CASSFDTGELFF. CDR3 coding DNA: TGTGCCAGCAGCTTTGACACCGGGGAGCTGTTTTTT.

This chain connects TRBV25-1 to TRBJ2-1; tentative D call: TRBD1 (6 bases). Trimming pared 6 bases from V and 7 bases from J, leaving 13 bases between. The germline gives CDR1 MGHDK, CDR2 SYGVNS. CDR3 length equals 13 residues. The CDR3: CASRAGQYNEQFF. The CDR3 DNA reads as TGTGCCAGCAGGGCAGGACAGTATAATGAGCAGTTCTTC.

The chain employs TRBV19 and TRBJ2-3; 7 nucleotides match TRBD2. The CDR3 spans 15 residues. V lost 5 bases and J lost 1; bases outside the gene matches: 6. Germline lookup yields CDR1 LNHDA and CDR2 SQIVND (reference sequence). CDR3 DNA: TGTGCCAGTAGTGGTGGACTAGTGGGCACAGATACGCAGTATTTT. Translating gives CASSGGLVGTDTQYF.

This chain uses TRBV7-6 with TRBJ1-3; D gene unclear. Trimming left V 2 bases short and J 2 bases short, with 10 bases between. Germline V gene sequence: CDR1 SGHVS, CDR2 FNYEAQ. The CDR3 consists of 15 residues. The CDR3 DNA follows: TGTGCCAGCAGCTTAAACAGCCAGCCTGGAAACACCATATATTTT. It translates to CASSLNSQPGNTIYF.

This clonotype came up a few times. This chain links TRBV20-1 with TRBJ1-5; tentative D call: TRBD1 (6 bases). The germline gives CDR1 DFQATT, CDR2 SNEGSKA (reference sequence). The CDR3 is 15 amino acids. The V gene lost 5 bases and the J gene lost 0 bases, with 14 bases spanning the gap. This CDR3 reads CSAGRQANSNQPQHF. CDR3 nucleotide sequence: TGCAGTGCTGGACGACAGGCTAATAGCAATCAGCCCCAGCATTTT.

This sequence joins TRBV2 and TRBJ1-5, with no clear D. The V end lost 2 bases, the J end lost 6 bases, and 5 bases lay between the germline ends. CDR1 is SNHLY and CDR2 is FYNNEI in the germline V gene. The CDR3 contains 12 residues. The DNA for the CDR3 is TGTGCCAGCAGTGAATTCGCTCAGCCCCAGCATTTT. This translates into CASSEFAQPQHF. The variable domain in full, with the rest retrieved from reference TRBV2 and TRBJ1-5, is EPEVTQTPSHQVTQMGQEVILRCVPISNHLYFYWYRQILGQKVEFLVSFYNNEISEKSEIFDDQFSVERPDGSNFTLKIRSTKLEDSAMYFCASSEFAQPQHFGDGTRLSIL.

This clonotype was picked up a small number of times. The rearrangement joins TRBV20-1 to TRBJ2-3; the D call may be TRBD1 or TRBD2 (5 bases each). This CDR3 contains 14 residues. The V gene lost 2 bases and the J gene lost 4 bases, with 13 bases spanning the gap. The germline V gene has CDR1 DFQATT and CDR2 SNEGSKA (reference sequence). The CDR3 coding sequence is TGCAGTGCTAGATGGGGCGGGTCCTCAGATACGCAGTATTTT. It specifies CSARWGGSSDTQYF.

V and J are TRBV7-9 and TRBJ1-3; D gene unclear. CDR3 length: 14 residues. V lost 1 base to trimming and J lost 1 base, with 5 bases between them. Germline V CDR1 and CDR2: SEHNR, FQNEAQ (reference sequence). CDR3 nucleotide sequence: TGTGCCAGCAGCTTAGGTCCGTCTGGAAACACCATATATTTT. Encoded protein: CASSLGPSGNTIYF.

The chain carries TRBV5-1 and TRBJ1-2; tentatively, D is TRBD1 (5 bases). The CDR3 spans 14 residues. Germline loops: CDR1 SGHRS, CDR2 YFSETQ. Trimming removed 4 bases from V and 3 bases from J, with 13 bases in between. CDR3 sequence (DNA): TGCGCCAGCAGCCCCGGTGCGGGGGACTATGGCTACACCTTC. Translation gives CASSPGAGDYGYTF.

This chain joins TRBV27 and TRBJ2-2; D may be TRBD1 (5 bases). In germline, CDR1 is MNHEY, CDR2 SMNVEV (reference sequence). The CDR3 length is 16 residues. The V and J ends lost 5 bases and 0 bases respectively, with 13 bases between them. The CDR3 sequence: CASSRWQGANTGELFF. The DNA for the CDR3 is TGTGCCAGCAGTCGCTGGCAGGGTGCGAACACCGGGGAGCTGTTTTTT.

The chain combines TRBV19 with TRBJ1-2; the D is unclear. Trimming shortened V by 4 bases and J by 2 bases, and 11 bases separated the two germline ends. CDR3 length: 14 residues. CDR1 is LNHDA, CDR2 SQIVND, per germline (reference sequence). The CDR3 spells CASSRGPANYGYTF. The CDR3, as DNA: TGTGCCAGTAGTAGAGGACCGGCCAACTATGGCTACACCTTC.

This rearrangement joins TRBV19 to TRBJ2-1, with 10 positions matching TRBD1. J gave up 5 bases and V 8 bases, and 3 bases lay outside the gene matches. CDR1 LNHDA and CDR2 SQIVND come from the germline V gene (reference sequence). CDR3 length equals 13 residues. The CDR3 sequence: CASRDRGDNEQFF. CDR3 coding DNA: TGTGCCAGTCGGGACAGGGGAGACAATGAGCAGTTCTTC.

This CDR3 is CASSLAAGTIYF. As DNA, the CDR3 is TGTGCCAGCAGCTTAGCAGCAGGCACCATATATTTT. J is TRBJ1-3 and V is TRBV11-3; D remains ambiguous. Germline lookup yields CDR1 SGHNT and CDR2 YENEEA. This CDR3 is built from 12 residues. Trimming pared 1 base from V and 9 bases from J, leaving 7 bases between.

The J gene is TRBJ2-7, the V gene TRBV4-2; TRBD1 matches 7 bases. V gave up 1 base and J gave up 2 bases; unmatched junction bases: 2. The length of the CDR3 is 14 residues. Germline CDR1 and CDR2: LGHNA and YNFKEQ. The CDR3 loop is CASSQGQGTYEQYF. CDR3 DNA sequence: TGTGCCAGCAGCCAAGGACAGGGAACCTACGAGCAGTACTTC.

This clonotype was counted a few times. This chain links TRBV9 with TRBJ1-2; D gene ambiguous. V was shortened by 7 bases and J by 8 bases, with 21 bases between the two germline ends. Per the germline V gene, CDR1 is SGDLS and CDR2 is YYNGEE. The CDR3 length is 14 residues. The CDR3 DNA sequence: TGTGCCAGCGGGGAACCCCTCTCTTCTAGGGGCTACACCTTC. It encodes CASGEPLSSRGYTF.

This clonotype has only a few counts. The chain carries TRBV7-2 and TRBJ2-3, with TRBD2 matching 15 bases. The CDR3 sequence is 15 residues long. V lost 5 bases, J lost 7 bases, and 4 bases stayed unmatched. In germline, CDR1 is SGHTA, CDR2 FQGNSA. For the CDR3, the DNA is TGTGCCAGCAGCGGACTAGCGGGGGGGCCATATACGCAGTATTTT. This sequence encodes CASSGLAGGPYTQYF. The whole variable domain, filled in from reference TRBV7-2 and TRBJ2-3, reads GAGVSQSPSNKVTEKGKDVELRCDPISGHTALYWYRQSLGQGLEFLIYFQGNSAPDKSGLPSDRFSAERTGGSVSTLTIQRTQQEDSAVYLCASSGLAGGPYTQYFGPGTRLTVL.

Only a few counts were recorded for this clonotype. The rearrangement joins TRBV19 to TRBJ1-5; D is undetermined. Trimming removed 5 bases from V and 1 base from J, with 18 bases in between. The CDR3 totals 17 residues. Germline V gene lookup returns CDR1 LNHDA and CDR2 SQIVND (reference sequence). Here the CDR3 reads CASSPSGGMDSNQPQHF. DNA of the CDR3: TGTGCCAGTAGTCCTTCGGGCGGGATGGACAGCAATCAGCCCCAGCATTTT.

This chain connects TRBV19 to TRBJ1-6; D is perhaps TRBD1 (6 bases). Germline V gene data show CDR1 as LNHDA and CDR2 as SQIVND (reference sequence). This CDR3 region has 15 residues. Trimming cost V 4 bases and J 4 bases, with 11 bases left between them. DNA for the CDR3: TGTGCCAGTAGTAACGCGGGGGCGTATAATTCACCCCTCCACTTT. Encoded protein: CASSNAGAYNSPLHF. Complete variable domain (other parts from reference TRBV19 and TRBJ1-6): DGGITQSPKYLFRKEGQNVTLSCEQNLNHDAMYWYRQDPGQGLRLIYYSQIVNDFQKGDIAEGYSVSREKKESFPLTVTSAQKNPTAFYLCASSNAGAYNSPLHFGNGTRLTVT.

This clonotype has just a few counts. The chain employs TRBV2 and TRBJ1-6; tentative D call: TRBD1 (6 bases). Trimming stripped 4 bases from V and 7 bases from J, with 11 bases between. CDR1 SNHLY and CDR2 FYNNEI come from the germline V gene. This CDR3 region has 14 residues. CDR3 sequence: CASSVGGRNSPLHF. CDR3 sequence (DNA): TGTGCCAGCAGTGTTGGGGGCAGGAATTCACCCCTCCACTTT.

This clonotype has just a few counts. V and J are TRBV6-1 and TRBJ1-2; D is ambiguous. CDR1 and CDR2 (germline): MNHNS, SASEGT. Trimming left V 2 bases short and J 4 bases short, with 2 bases between. The CDR3 contains 11 residues. The CDR3 nucleotides read TGTGCCAGCAGTGAACTCTATGGCTACACCTTC. It is translated as CASSELYGYTF.

With respect to this clonotype: This CDR3 is missing its conserved last phenylalanine or tryptophan, likely due to a read error. The chain employs TRBV7-9 and TRBJ1-6, with 8 bases lining up with TRBD1. Per the germline V gene, CDR1 is SEHNR and CDR2 is FQNEAQ (reference sequence). The trim removed 5 bases at V and 7 bases at J, leaving 10 bases unmatched. The CDR3 length is 16 residues. Written as DNA, the CDR3 is TGTGCCAGCAGCCCTCAGGGGGGACAGGAGAATTCACCCCTCCACTCT. Translating it yields CASSPQGGQENSPLHS.